What follows are 15 T cell receptor beta chains derived from one specimen sequenced in a study of regulatory T cells in long-lasting Graves disease. According to the study, TCR beta libraries were built with iRepertoire HTBI primers and CDR3-region Arm-PCR. TCRdb re-called the multiplex PCR reads through MiXCR, storing one row per CDR3 protein. Of roughly 430,000 distinct CDR3 sequences detected, roughly 15% appear once; the ten largest clones hold about 10%. As for time point: newly diagnosed GD, antithyroid drugs for less than 3 months. Scientists built the TCR library using RNA that was extracted from PBMCs. The same data also contributed to another study, on T cells in Graves' hyperthyroidism and ophthalmopathy.

The specimen was peripheral blood mononuclear cells (PBMCs), collected at new diagnosis, from a patient treated with antithyroid drugs. The receptors here all came from a woman aged 25 to 45 with Graves disease.

The chain couples TRBV10-3 to TRBJ2-2; D gene unclear. CDR3 length: 13 amino acids. CDR1 ENHRY and CDR2 SYGVKD come from the germline V gene. The V gene lost 5 bases and the J gene lost 3 bases, with 7 bases spanning the gap. CDR3 loop: CAISIAYTGELFF. In DNA form, the CDR3 reads TGTGCCATCAGTATTGCGTACACCGGGGAGCTGTTTTTT.

This clonotype came up many times. The chain links TRBV28 to TRBJ2-2; TRBD2 matches at 13 bases. V trimming: 3 bases; J trimming: 2 bases; junction bases outside the gene matches: 6. Per the germline V gene, CDR1 is MDHEN and CDR2 is SYDVKM. The CDR3 contains 18 residues. Here the CDR3 DNA reads TGTGCCAGCAGTTTCCTCGGACTAGCGGGAGATAACACCGGGGAGCTGTTTTTT. It encodes CASSFLGLAGDNTGELFF.

The table lists this clonotype with many counts. This chain links TRBV12-3 or TRBV12-4 with TRBJ1-1; 7 bases match TRBD1. Germline trimming cut 5 bases from V and 8 bases from J; bases unmatched to any gene: 14. The CDR3 has 15 amino acids. The CDR3 spells CASSHRNEDREEAFF. The CDR3 DNA is TGTGCCAGCAGTCACCGAAATGAAGACAGGGAGGAAGCTTTCTTT.

CDR3 loop: CAWKTGGAQGYTF. Written as DNA, the CDR3 is TGTGCCTGGAAAACAGGGGGCGCGCAGGGCTACACCTTC. The J gene is TRBJ2-4, the V gene TRBV30; 9 bases are shared with TRBD1. The better agreement between TRBJ1-2 and the DNA end casts doubt on the J call. The CDR3 runs to 13 residues. The germline gives CDR1 GTSNPN, CDR2 SVGIG (reference sequence).

V is TRBV19 and J is TRBJ1-1; D possibly corresponds to TRBD1 (5 bases). V gave up 9 bases and J gave up 1 base, with 9 bases separating them. Germline V gene data show CDR1 as LNHDA and CDR2 as SQIVND (reference sequence). CDR3 length: 12 amino acids. The CDR3 coding sequence is TGTGCCAGCCAGGGACGGAACACTGAAGCTTTCTTT. This gives the protein CASQGRNTEAFF.

V usage is TRBV4-3 and J usage is TRBJ2-7; D ambiguous. The CDR3 is 14 amino acids. The V gene lost 2 bases and the J gene lost 5 bases, with 13 bases spanning the gap. Germline V gene lookup returns CDR1 LGHNA and CDR2 YSLEER. CDR3 in DNA: TGCGCCAGCAGCCAAAGATCCTATACGGACGAGCAGTACTTC. Its protein is CASSQRSYTDEQYF.

This clonotype was observed many times. The V gene is TRBV6-2 or TRBV6-3, the J gene TRBJ1-1; D call uncertain. The CDR3 sequence is 17 residues long. The germline V and J ends were trimmed by 5 bases and 1 base, with 20 bases remaining between them. The germline V gene encodes CDR1 MNHEY and CDR2 SVGEGT. This chain's CDR3 is CASSDFMGGRGNTEAFF. Written as DNA, the CDR3 is TGTGCCAGCAGTGATTTTATGGGTGGACGGGGGAACACTGAAGCTTTCTTT.

This clonotype was observed at least ten times. The chain links TRBV30 to TRBJ1-2, with 7 bases matching TRBD1. J gave up 4 bases and V 3 bases, and 8 bases lay outside the gene matches. Germline CDR1 is GTSNPN and CDR2 is SVGIG (reference sequence). The CDR3 totals 14 residues. The CDR3 spells CAWSPGGIGYGYTF. The CDR3 DNA reads TGTGCCTGGAGCCCAGGGGGGATAGGCTATGGCTACACCTTC.

This clonotype has ten or more counts. This chain uses TRBV28 with TRBJ2-1; D remains unclear. Trimming pared 3 bases from V and 0 bases from J, leaving 6 bases between. The CDR3 totals 14 residues. Germline CDR1 is MDHEN and CDR2 is SYDVKM. The CDR3 loop reads CASSLESSYNEQFF. The DNA for the CDR3 is TGTGCCAGCAGTTTGGAAAGCTCCTACAATGAGCAGTTCTTC.

This clonotype has only a few counts. J is TRBJ1-2 and V is TRBV10-3; D unresolved. V was clipped by 2 bases and J by 0 bases, with 16 bases between them. This CDR3 has 17 amino acids. Looked up from germline, CDR1 is ENHRY and CDR2 is SYGVKD. The DNA for the CDR3 is TGTGCCATCAGTGAGCGGATTTTTCCGATAGCTAACTATGGCTACACCTTC. The encoded protein is CAISERIFPIANYGYTF.

A word on this clonotype: A far bigger clonotype differs at one base, so this is likely a read error. The gene calls are TRBV27 and TRBJ2-1; D might be TRBD1 or TRBD2, each matching 5 bases. The V gene's germline CDR1 is MNHEY and CDR2 SMNVEV (reference sequence). Trimming removed 5 bases from V and 0 bases from J, with 8 bases in between. The CDR3 runs to 14 residues. This CDR3 is CASSKGSSYNEQFF. CDR3 DNA sequence: TGTGCCAGCAGTAAGGGGAGCTCCTACAATGAGCAGTTCTTC.

This clonotype came up many times. The chain has TRBV2 and TRBJ2-2, with D tentatively TRBD1 (5 bases). The CDR3 runs to 14 residues. Trimming took off 6 bases at V and 2 bases at J, with 10 bases between the two ends. CDR1 and CDR2 (germline): SNHLY, FYNNEI. The CDR3 nucleotides are TGTGCCAGCAGAAGACAGACTAACACCGGGGAGCTGTTTTTT. Translation: CASRRQTNTGELFF. The full variable domain, completed using reference TRBV2 and TRBJ2-2, is EPEVTQTPSHQVTQMGQEVILRCVPISNHLYFYWYRQILGQKVEFLVSFYNNEISEKSEIFDDQFSVERPDGSNFTLKIRSTKLEDSAMYFCASRRQTNTGELFFGEGSRLTVL.

This clonotype was found many times. The chain couples TRBV4-1 to TRBJ1-2; unclear D gene. V lost 2 bases and J 7 bases, leaving 29 bases between the germline ends. Germline V lookup: CDR1 MGHRA, CDR2 YSYEKL. CDR3 length equals 19 residues. The CDR3 reads CASSQPTEQLINFGAGYTF. CDR3 DNA: TGCGCCAGCAGCCAACCCACGGAGCAATTAATTAACTTTGGTGCTGGCTACACCTTC.

The genes are TRBV19 and TRBJ1-1, with 7 bases identical to TRBD1. The CDR3 is made up of 15 amino acids. Per germline, CDR1 LNHDA and CDR2 SQIVND (reference sequence). V shed 3 bases, J shed 4 bases, and the junction held 8 bases outside the gene matches. Here the CDR3 reads CASSIQGGPGTEAFF. The CDR3, as DNA: TGTGCCAGTAGTATTCAGGGGGGCCCGGGCACTGAAGCTTTCTTT.

There are many counts of this clonotype. J is TRBJ2-1 and V is TRBV27, with D maybe TRBD2 (5 bases). Germline CDR1 reads MNHEY; CDR2 reads SMNVEV (reference sequence). The CDR3 runs to 16 residues. V dropped 0 bases and J dropped 0 bases, with 9 bases sitting between them. CDR3 in DNA: TGTGCCAGCAGTTTATCGTTAGCGCCCTCCTACAATGAGCAGTTCTTC. Protein sequence: CASSLSLAPSYNEQFF.